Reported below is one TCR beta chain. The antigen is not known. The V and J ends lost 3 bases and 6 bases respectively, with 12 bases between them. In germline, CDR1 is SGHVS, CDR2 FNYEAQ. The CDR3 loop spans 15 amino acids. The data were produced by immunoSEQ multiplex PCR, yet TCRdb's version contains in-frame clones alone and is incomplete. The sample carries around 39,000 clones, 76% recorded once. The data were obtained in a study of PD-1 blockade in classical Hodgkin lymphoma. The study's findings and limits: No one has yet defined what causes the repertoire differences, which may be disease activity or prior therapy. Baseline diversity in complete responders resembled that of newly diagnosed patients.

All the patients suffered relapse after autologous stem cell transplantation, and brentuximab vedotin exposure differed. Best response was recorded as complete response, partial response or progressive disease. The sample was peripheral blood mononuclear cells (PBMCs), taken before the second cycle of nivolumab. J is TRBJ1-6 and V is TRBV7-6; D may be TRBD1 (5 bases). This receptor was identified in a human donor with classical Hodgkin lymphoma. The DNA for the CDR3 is TGTGCCAGCAGCTTGGGACTCTCCGGTAATTCACCCCTCCACTTT. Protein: CASSLGLSGNSPLHF. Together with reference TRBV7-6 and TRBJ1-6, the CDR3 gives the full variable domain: GAGVSQSPRYKVTKRGQDVALRCDPISGHVSLYWYRQALGQGPEFLTYFNYEAQQDKSGLPNDRFSAERPEGSISTLTIQRTEQRDSAMYRCASSLGLSGNSPLHFGNGTRLTVT.